This T cell receptor (beta chain) is drawn from a study of shared clonotypes between healthy human individuals. The study, taken as a whole, reports: Only a few donors were included, so the genetic and exposure-history diversity represented was limited. Sorted-subset samples were not fully sequenced, rarefaction indicated.

Samples underwent the assay at deep level. Some clones are missing from TCRdb's copy, which holds only in-frame ones; the method was immunoSEQ multiplex PCR. The table has some 1.4 million clones, about 96% seen once. CDR3 length: 11 amino acids. Trimming pared 8 bases from V and 6 bases from J, leaving 11 bases between. Germline CDR1 DFQATT, CDR2 SNEGSKA (reference sequence). Remarks on this clone: As yet, its antigen is unknown.

The V and J genes are TRBV20-1 and TRBJ2-1; D unresolved. The clonotype comes from a young man in good health. The specimen was naive CD4+ T cells sorted from blood. Subset in this sample: CD45RA+ positively selected. The CDR3: CSPDSRNEQFF. In nucleotides, the CDR3 is TGCAGTCCAGATAGCCGCAATGAGCAGTTCTTC.